Listed below are T cell receptor beta chains from one sample, sequenced in a study of radiotherapy plus CTLA-4 blockade in lung cancer. The method was immunoSEQ multiplex PCR; TCRdb's version includes in-frame clones alone and lacks a portion of them. The profile shows roughly 98,000 clones, over 80% of them singletons. The source material was peripheral blood, sampled from a patient treated with radiotherapy plus ipilimumab. These receptors originate from a human donor with non-small cell lung cancer that progressed on radiotherapy plus ipilimumab. Each CDR3 is given with its conserved first and last residue. The D gene is left open where the match is weak. For some rows the clone size is stated as once, few or many, or as a class when expanded; others skip it.

d_gene: TRBD1; j_gene: TRBJ1-1; abundance: .; v_gene: TRBV5-4; CDR3nt: TGTGCCAGCAGTCGGACAGGCCCAATAACGGAGGCCACTGAAGCTTTCTTT; CDR3aa: CASSRTGPITEATEAFF
d_gene: TRBD1; j_gene: TRBJ1-2; abundance: once; v_gene: TRBV27; CDR3nt: TGTGCCAGCAGTTACCGACAGGGCTACTATGGCTACACCTTC; CDR3aa: CASSYRQGYYGYTF
d_gene: TRBD1; j_gene: TRBJ2-7; abundance: .; v_gene: TRBV7-9; CDR3nt: TGTGCCAGCAGCTTAGGTCCCCAGGGGGCCTACGAGCAGTACTTC; CDR3aa: CASSLGPQGAYEQYF
d_gene: TRBD1; j_gene: TRBJ2-7; abundance: .; v_gene: TRBV7-2; CDR3nt: TGTGCCAGCAGCCTACATTACAGGGGGCTGTACGAGCAGTACTTC; CDR3aa: CASSLHYRGLYEQYF
d_gene: TRBD2; j_gene: TRBJ2-2; abundance: .; v_gene: TRBV7-2; CDR3nt: TGTGCCAGCAGCTTAGGGGGGACTAGTGCCCCCGGGGAGCTGTTTTTT; CDR3aa: CASSLGGTSAPGELFF
d_gene: .; j_gene: TRBJ2-7; abundance: .; v_gene: TRBV11-2; CDR3nt: TGTGCCAGCAGCTTAGCGGGTAGCTCCTACGAGCAGTACTTC; CDR3aa: CASSLAGSSYEQYF
d_gene: .; j_gene: TRBJ1-1; abundance: few; v_gene: TRBV13; CDR3nt: TGTGCCAGCAGCTTAGGGGAAGATGAGACTGAAGCTTTCTTT; CDR3aa: CASSLGEDETEAFF
d_gene: .; j_gene: TRBJ2-7; abundance: .; v_gene: TRBV27; CDR3nt: TGTGCCAGCAGGTGGGGGACCTCCTACGAGCAGTACTTC; CDR3aa: CASRWGTSYEQYF
d_gene: TRBD1; j_gene: TRBJ1-2; abundance: .; v_gene: TRBV6-5; CDR3nt: TGTGCCAGCAGTTATATTGGGACAGTCGACTATGGCTACACCTTC; CDR3aa: CASSYIGTVDYGYTF
d_gene: .; j_gene: TRBJ1-1; abundance: few; v_gene: TRBV27; CDR3nt: TGTGCCAGCAGTTCAATCGGAGGGGGTGTGAACACTGAAGCTTTCTTT; CDR3aa: CASSSIGGGVNTEAFF
d_gene: .; j_gene: TRBJ1-5; abundance: .; v_gene: TRBV7-2; CDR3nt: TGTGCCAGCAGCTTAGTTCGGACAGAGTATAGCAATCAGCCCCAGCATTTT; CDR3aa: CASSLVRTEYSNQPQHF
d_gene: TRBD2; j_gene: TRBJ2-1; abundance: .; v_gene: TRBV11-1; CDR3nt: TGTGCCAGCAGCGCCGGGACTAGCGGATACAATGAGCAGTTCTTC; CDR3aa: CASSAGTSGYNEQFF
d_gene: .; j_gene: TRBJ1-5; abundance: .; v_gene: TRBV2; CDR3nt: TGTGCCAGCAGTGGATGGGGAAATCAGCCCCAGCATTTT; CDR3aa: CASSGWGNQPQHF
d_gene: .; j_gene: TRBJ2-2; abundance: .; v_gene: TRBV6-5; CDR3nt: TGTGCCAGCAGCCTGACAGGAAACACCGGGGAGCTGTTTTTT; CDR3aa: CASSLTGNTGELFF
d_gene: .; j_gene: TRBJ1-1; abundance: .; v_gene: TRBV5-6; CDR3nt: TGTGCCAGCAGCTTTAGGACCGTTGAAGCTTTCTTT; CDR3aa: CASSFRTVEAFF
d_gene: .; j_gene: TRBJ2-2; abundance: .; v_gene: TRBV27; CDR3nt: TGTGCCAGCAGTTTCATGTCGACCGGGGAGCTGTTTTTT; CDR3aa: CASSFMSTGELFF
d_gene: .; j_gene: TRBJ2-1; abundance: once; v_gene: TRBV6-6; CDR3nt: TGTGCCAGCAGCTCTGTTGGGTCTGAGCAGTTCTTC; CDR3aa: CASSSVGSEQFF
d_gene: .; j_gene: TRBJ1-2; abundance: .; v_gene: TRBV2; CDR3nt: TGTGCCAGCAGTGACCAGGGTCATGGCTACACCTTC; CDR3aa: CASSDQGHGYTF
d_gene: .; j_gene: TRBJ1-1; abundance: .; v_gene: TRBV7-2; CDR3nt: TGTGCCAGCAGCTTATCCGTTGTGAACACTGAAGCTTTCTTT; CDR3aa: CASSLSVVNTEAFF
d_gene: .; j_gene: TRBJ2-5; abundance: .; v_gene: TRBV27; CDR3nt: TGTGCCAGCAGTAGGCCAGGCCAAGAGACCCAGTACTTC; CDR3aa: CASSRPGQETQYF
d_gene: .; j_gene: TRBJ1-1; abundance: medium-sized; v_gene: TRBV30; CDR3nt: TGTGCCTGGAGTGTAACCCTGGGGATGGGGGCAGAAGCTTTCTTT; CDR3aa: CAWSVTLGMGAEAFF
d_gene: .; j_gene: TRBJ1-2; abundance: .; v_gene: TRBV27; CDR3nt: TGTGCCAGCAGTTTATTTGCAGGGAGTTATGGCTACACCTTC; CDR3aa: CASSLFAGSYGYTF
d_gene: .; j_gene: TRBJ2-1; abundance: .; v_gene: TRBV4-3; CDR3nt: TGCGCCAGCAGCCAAGATGAAGGGACACTTTACAATGAGCAGTTCTTC; CDR3aa: CASSQDEGTLYNEQFF
d_gene: .; j_gene: TRBJ1-1; abundance: once; v_gene: TRBV11-2; CDR3nt: TGTGCCAGCACCTTGGGTAGGGGCACTGAAGCTTTCTTT; CDR3aa: CASTLGRGTEAFF
d_gene: TRBD1; j_gene: TRBJ2-2; abundance: once; v_gene: TRBV5-1; CDR3nt: TGCGCCAGCAGCAGAGGGACAGGGGCAGGAGGGGAGCTGTTTTTT; CDR3aa: CASSRGTGAGGELFF
d_gene: .; j_gene: TRBJ1-2; abundance: .; v_gene: TRBV7-9; CDR3nt: TGTGCCAGCAGCATCAGCCACGTAGGCTATGGCTACACCTTC; CDR3aa: CASSISHVGYGYTF
d_gene: .; j_gene: TRBJ2-1; abundance: .; v_gene: TRBV9; CDR3nt: TGTGCCAGCAGCGTTCAAGAGCGCTCTTACAATGAGCAGTTCTTC; CDR3aa: CASSVQERSYNEQFF
d_gene: .; j_gene: TRBJ1-6; abundance: .; v_gene: TRBV4-2; CDR3nt: TGTGCCAGCAGCCAAGATTTGGGGGGGCAAGGCTATAATTCACCCCTCCACTTT; CDR3aa: CASSQDLGGQGYNSPLHF
d_gene: .; j_gene: TRBJ2-3; abundance: .; v_gene: TRBV7-2; CDR3nt: TGTGCCAGCAGTCCCCGTGGGACGGGCGGCACAGATACGCAGTATTTT; CDR3aa: CASSPRGTGGTDTQYF
d_gene: TRBD1; j_gene: TRBJ1-2; abundance: .; v_gene: TRBV28; CDR3nt: TGTGCCAGCAGCCCGGACAGGGCTAACTATGGCTACACCTTC; CDR3aa: CASSPDRANYGYTF
d_gene: .; j_gene: TRBJ1-2; abundance: .; v_gene: TRBV6-1; CDR3nt: TGTGCCAGCAGGTTTTCCTCCGGGGGCTATGGCTACACCTTC; CDR3aa: CASRFSSGGYGYTF
d_gene: .; j_gene: TRBJ1-2; abundance: .; v_gene: TRBV19; CDR3nt: TGTGCCAGTAGCACCTTTCTTGGGACCGTCGGCTATGGCTACACCTTC; CDR3aa: CASSTFLGTVGYGYTF
d_gene: .; j_gene: TRBJ2-3; abundance: .; v_gene: TRBV5-1; CDR3nt: TGCGCCAGCAGCTTGGCCGGGACTAGCACAGATACGCAGTATTTT; CDR3aa: CASSLAGTSTDTQYF
d_gene: .; j_gene: TRBJ2-7; abundance: .; v_gene: TRBV6-5; CDR3nt: TGTGCCAGCAGTTACTTCCCTGGACAGAGCTACGAGCAGTACTTC; CDR3aa: CASSYFPGQSYEQYF
d_gene: .; j_gene: TRBJ2-5; abundance: once; v_gene: TRBV7-2; CDR3nt: TGTGCCAGCAGCATATTTGAAGTGGCGACCCAGTACTTC; CDR3aa: CASSIFEVATQYF
d_gene: .; j_gene: TRBJ2-3; abundance: .; v_gene: TRBV18; CDR3nt: TGTGCCAGCTCACCAGGGGACATTGCGGATACGCAGTATTTT; CDR3aa: CASSPGDIADTQYF
d_gene: TRBD1; j_gene: TRBJ1-2; abundance: once; v_gene: TRBV27; CDR3nt: TGTGCCAGCAGCCCGTTCGACAGGGATGGGTATGGCTACACCTTC; CDR3aa: CASSPFDRDGYGYTF
d_gene: TRBD1; j_gene: TRBJ2-7; abundance: medium-sized; v_gene: TRBV4-3; CDR3nt: TGCGCCAGCAGCCCCGGGACAGGGCCCGAGCAGTACTTC; CDR3aa: CASSPGTGPEQYF
d_gene: .; j_gene: TRBJ1-6; abundance: .; v_gene: TRBV18; CDR3nt: TGTGCCAGCTCACGAAGTCATGCGGACTCCCTTAATTCACCCCTCCACTTT; CDR3aa: CASSRSHADSLNSPLHF
d_gene: TRBD1; j_gene: TRBJ1-1; abundance: .; v_gene: TRBV11-1; CDR3nt: TGTGCCAGTAAAAAAACAGGGGGCATTGAAGCTTTCTTT; CDR3aa: CASKKTGGIEAFF
d_gene: .; j_gene: TRBJ2-3; abundance: .; v_gene: TRBV6-1; CDR3nt: TGTGCCAGCCTTAGCACGAGCACAGATACGCAGTATTTT; CDR3aa: CASLSTSTDTQYF
d_gene: TRBD2; j_gene: TRBJ2-1; abundance: few; v_gene: TRBV10-3; CDR3nt: TGTGCCATCAGTGAGTCCGGGACTAGCGGGAGCTATGAGCAGTTCTTC; CDR3aa: CAISESGTSGSYEQFF
d_gene: .; j_gene: TRBJ1-4; abundance: few; v_gene: TRBV7-6; CDR3nt: TGTGCCAGCAGCTTTGGGGGATCAGTAGAAAAACTGTTTTTT; CDR3aa: CASSFGGSVEKLFF
d_gene: .; j_gene: TRBJ1-4; abundance: .; v_gene: TRBV18; CDR3nt: TGTGCCAGCTCACCCGCCGCTAATGAAAAACTGTTTTTT; CDR3aa: CASSPAANEKLFF
d_gene: TRBD1; j_gene: TRBJ2-7; abundance: once; v_gene: TRBV2; CDR3nt: TGTGCCAGCATACCTAACAGGGGGCACGTCCACGAGCAGTACTTC; CDR3aa: CASIPNRGHVHEQYF
d_gene: .; j_gene: TRBJ2-5; abundance: .; v_gene: TRBV9; CDR3nt: TGTGCCAGCAGCTTGCTCATTAGGGAAGGGGAGACCCAGTACTTC; CDR3aa: CASSLLIREGETQYF
d_gene: .; j_gene: TRBJ2-2; abundance: .; v_gene: TRBV5-6; CDR3nt: TGTGCCAGCAGCTTGGGCAGGAGGAACACCGGGGAGCTGTTTTTT; CDR3aa: CASSLGRRNTGELFF
d_gene: .; j_gene: TRBJ2-1; abundance: once; v_gene: TRBV23-1; CDR3nt: TGCGCCAGCAGTCAATCTCCTCCGTTCTTC; CDR3aa: CASSQSPPFF
d_gene: .; j_gene: TRBJ2-5; abundance: .; v_gene: TRBV9; CDR3nt: TGTGCCAGCAGCGTAGTTGGGACTGGTGGGGAGACCCAGTACTTC; CDR3aa: CASSVVGTGGETQYF
d_gene: .; j_gene: TRBJ1-1; abundance: .; v_gene: TRBV29-1; CDR3nt: TGCAGCGTTGCTCATTGGGACACTGAAGCTTTCTTT; CDR3aa: CSVAHWDTEAFF